Sequencing of this T cell receptor beta chain was carried out in a study of cytomegalovirus exposure and HLA in healthy donors. Study-wide results and limits: Roughly uniform depth of sequencing across donors was assumed in presence/absence analyses.

This clone was found a few times. No antigen is known for it. PCR involved 60 Vbeta and 13 Jbeta primers. Sequenced by immunoSEQ multiplex PCR; TCRdb stores in-frame clones only, minus some. The sample consists of about 150,000 clones, 70% to 90% of them appearing once. This receptor was obtained from a woman between 40 and 55 years old in good health and CMV-seropositive. Sequences were obtained from PBMCs.

The CDR3 here is CASSWDRPSGNTIYF. CDR3 bases: TGTGCCAGCAGTTGGGACAGACCTTCTGGAAACACCATATATTTT. The V call is TRBV2, the J call TRBJ1-3; TRBD1 matches at 7 bases. With 5 bases clipped from V and 1 base from J, the junction kept 5 bases outside the gene matches. Germline V gene sequence: CDR1 SNHLY, CDR2 FYNNEI. The CDR3 is 15 residues long.